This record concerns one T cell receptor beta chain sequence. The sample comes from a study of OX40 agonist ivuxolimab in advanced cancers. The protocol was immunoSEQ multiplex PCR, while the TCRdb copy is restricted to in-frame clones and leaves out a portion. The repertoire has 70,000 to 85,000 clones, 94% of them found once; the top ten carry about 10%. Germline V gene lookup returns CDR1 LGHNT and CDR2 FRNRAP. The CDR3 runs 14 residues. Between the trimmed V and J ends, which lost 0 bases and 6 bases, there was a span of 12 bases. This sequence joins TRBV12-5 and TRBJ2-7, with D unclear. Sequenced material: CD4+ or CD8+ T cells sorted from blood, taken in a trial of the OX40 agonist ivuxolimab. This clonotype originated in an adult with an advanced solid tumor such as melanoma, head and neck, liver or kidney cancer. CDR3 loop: CASGLVPPLVEQYF. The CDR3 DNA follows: TGTGCTAGTGGTTTGGTCCCTCCTTTGGTCGAGCAGTACTTC.